This TCR beta chain was documented in a study of control samples from healthy donors and cancer patients. The data were produced by immunoSEQ multiplex PCR, yet TCRdb's version contains in-frame clones alone and is incomplete. The sample holds about 55,000 clones, 85% to 95% seen once. V trimming: 5 bases; J trimming: 7 bases; junction bases outside the gene matches: 11. Germline V lookup: CDR1 MNHNY, CDR2 SVGAGI (reference sequence). The CDR3 is 16 residues long. The V call is TRBV6-6, the J call TRBJ2-1, with TRBD1 matching 10 bases. Sequencing was performed on blood. This TCR was recovered from a man aged 30 to 45 in good health. The CDR3 sequence is CASSQPRQGAGNEQFF. CDR3 DNA sequence: TGTGCCAGCAGTCAACCCCGACAGGGGGCAGGTAATGAGCAGTTCTTC.